This TCR beta chain was sequenced for a study of blood T cell repertoires in COVID-19. How the authors handled the data: Reference gene primer amplification gave nucleated cell count estimates. TCRdb keeps only in-frame clones here, not all; method: immunoSEQ multiplex PCR. For V, J and clone size, that table is used; D and trimming come from the DNA. The table includes about 60,000 clones, over 75% detected once. Germline V gives CDR1 SSHAT, CDR2 FNYEAQ (reference sequence). Deletions cut 5 bases from V and 5 bases from J, with 21 bases between. The CDR3 is 16 amino acids. Sequencing was performed on peripheral blood. This clonotype originated in a human donor in a cohort sampled during active COVID-19. This sequence joins TRBV7-7 and TRBJ2-5; D possibly corresponds to TRBD2 (6 bases). The CDR3 here is CASSSSGLPFGETQYF. CDR3 nucleotide sequence: TGTGCCAGCAGCAGTAGCGGACTACCATTTGGGGAGACCCAGTACTTC. Filled out from reference TRBV7-7 and TRBJ2-5, the complete variable domain reads GAGVSQSPRYKVTKRGQDVTLRCDPISSHATLYWYQQALGQGPEFLTYFNYEAQPDKSGLPSDRFSAERPEGSISTLTIQRTEQRDSAMYRCASSSSGLPFGETQYFGPGTRLLVL.